The clone carrying this TCR beta chain appeared once. The antigen is undetermined. This sample stems from a study of T cell responses to AZD1222 COVID-19 vaccine. Study summary: Analyses pooled second doses at about 4 or about 12 weeks.

The V and J ends lost 3 bases and 8 bases, in that order; junction bases with no gene match: 6. The CDR3 consists of 14 residues. The germline gives CDR1 DFQATT, CDR2 SNEGSKA (reference sequence). TCRdb's copy holds only in-frame clones and misses some; the assay was immunoSEQ multiplex PCR. The repertoire holds approximately 120,000 clones, roughly 90% seen once, with 4.5% to 5.5% in the top ten. Whole-study findings and limits: Clonal diversity may have been underestimated, and the donors were mostly white British, with more females than males. Vaccine-related CD4 TCRs covered spike, predominating at 160-218 and 743-854.

The chain links TRBV20-1 to TRBJ2-1; 11 bases line up with TRBD1. The receptor was isolated from an adult in good health. The sequencing used peripheral blood, collected on day 0 of AZD1222 vaccination. The CDR3 DNA sequence: TGCAGTGCTAGTTCTGGACAGGGGGCCCATGAGCAGTTCTTC. It yields the protein CSASSGQGAHEQFF.